This entry lists 7 T cell receptor beta chains sequenced from one sample in a study of naive and memory T cell subsets. Study observations and caveats: A few larger clonotypes appeared in naive repertoires, especially CD8, possibly memory cells re-expressing CD45RA.

Antigen specificity for these receptors is unknown. The beta constant-region primer was an equimolar mix of two oligonucleotides covering TRBC1 and TRBC2. Ligated cDNA was amplified by four rounds of PCR with nested alpha and beta constant-region primers and SP2. TCRdb re-analysed the UMI-ligation and nested PCR reads in MiXCR, keeping a single row per CDR3 protein. The sample yields approximately 140,000 distinct CDR3 sequences, about 23% seen once. Source material: naive CD4+ T cells from blood. The receptors were gathered from a human donor in good health.

This clonotype was observed a few times. The chain couples TRBV24-1 to TRBJ2-2; D is uncertain. The length of the CDR3 is 15 residues. V lost 3 bases and J lost 1, with 8 bases in between. The germline gives CDR1 KGHDR, CDR2 SFDVKD. The CDR3 loop is CATSDPRQNTGELFF. The DNA for the CDR3 is TGTGCCACCAGTGATCCCCGACAGAACACCGGGGAGCTGTTTTTT.

This clonotype came up many times. The V and J genes are TRBV7-6 and TRBJ2-2; D not certain. The CDR3 is 13 amino acids. The V gene lost 5 bases and the J gene lost 6 bases, with 10 bases spanning the gap. Germline CDR1 SGHVS, CDR2 FNYEAQ. The CDR3 here is CASSPTKAGELFF. CDR3 DNA: TGTGCCAGCAGCCCAACGAAGGCCGGGGAGCTGTTTTTT.

This clonotype was observed a few times. The gene calls are TRBV6-1 and TRBJ2-7; 9 bases match TRBD2. V dropped 1 base and J dropped 7; count of bases not matched to a gene: 8. CDR3 length equals 15 residues. Germline loops: CDR1 MNHNS, CDR2 SASEGT. The CDR3 is CASSEVSSGNSEQYF. CDR3 DNA sequence: TGTGCCAGCAGTGAAGTTTCTAGCGGGAACTCGGAGCAGTACTTC.

The chain links TRBV7-9 to TRBJ2-3; weak D call: TRBD1 (6 bases). Germline CDR1 is SEHNR and CDR2 is FQNEAQ (reference sequence). The CDR3 length is 15 residues. With 3 bases removed from V and 2 bases from J, the gap between germline ends came to 12 bases. CDR3 in amino acids: CASSFRDNYTDTQYF. CDR3 nucleotides: TGTGCCAGCAGCTTCCGGGACAATTACACAGATACGCAGTATTTT.

A few counts support this clonotype. CDR3 amino acids: CASSPGRRSYNEQFF. Here the CDR3 DNA reads TGTGCCAGCAGCCCCGGACGACGCTCCTACAATGAGCAGTTCTTC. The chain joins TRBV11-3 to TRBJ2-1; D remains ambiguous. Trimming pared 5 bases from V and 0 bases from J, leaving 11 bases between. Germline V gene lookup returns CDR1 SGHNT and CDR2 YENEEA. The CDR3 has 15 residues.

This CDR3 reads CASSRGAGANEQFF. The DNA of the CDR3 is TGTGCCAGCAGCCGGGGAGCGGGAGCCAATGAGCAGTTCTTC. V is TRBV7-3 and J is TRBJ2-1; 8 bases agree with TRBD2. The junction had 6 bases not matched to a gene; V was cut back by 5 bases and J by 6 bases. The CDR3 spans 14 residues. CDR1 is SGHTA and CDR2 is FQGTGA in the germline V gene.

The sample holds a few counts of this clonotype. V gene TRBV28 combines with J gene TRBJ2-5; a possible D gene is TRBD1 (5 bases). The V end was cut by 5 bases, the J end by 9 bases, with 10 bases between. Germline CDR1 MDHEN, CDR2 SYDVKM. This CDR3 has 11 amino acids. The CDR3 is CASSGSRAQYF. The DNA for the CDR3 is TGTGCCAGCAGTGGCAGCAGGGCCCAGTACTTC.